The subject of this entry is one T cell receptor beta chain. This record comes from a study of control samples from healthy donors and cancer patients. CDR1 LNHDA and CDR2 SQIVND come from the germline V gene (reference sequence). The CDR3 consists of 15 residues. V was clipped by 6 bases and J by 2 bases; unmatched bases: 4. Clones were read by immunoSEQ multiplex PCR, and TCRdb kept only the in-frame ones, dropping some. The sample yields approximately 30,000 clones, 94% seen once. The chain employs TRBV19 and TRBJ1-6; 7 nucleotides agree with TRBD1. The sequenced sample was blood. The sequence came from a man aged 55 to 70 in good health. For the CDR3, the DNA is TGTGCCAGTAGGGGGGACAGAACCTATAATTCACCCCTCCACTTT. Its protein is CASRGDRTYNSPLHF.